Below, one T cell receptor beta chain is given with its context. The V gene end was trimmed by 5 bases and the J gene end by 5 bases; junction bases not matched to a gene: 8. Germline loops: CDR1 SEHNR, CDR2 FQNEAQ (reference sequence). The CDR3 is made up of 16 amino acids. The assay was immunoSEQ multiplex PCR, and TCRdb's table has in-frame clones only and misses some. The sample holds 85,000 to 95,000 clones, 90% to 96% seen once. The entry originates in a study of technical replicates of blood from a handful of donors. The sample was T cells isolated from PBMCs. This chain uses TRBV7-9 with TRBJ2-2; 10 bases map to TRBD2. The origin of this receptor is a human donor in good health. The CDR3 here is CASSPEAGGPTGELFF. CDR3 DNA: TGTGCCAGCAGCCCGGAAGCGGGAGGGCCTACCGGGGAGCTGTTTTTT.